These T cell receptor beta chains were read from a single sample in a study of blood T cell repertoires in COVID-19. The repertoire was sequenced with immunoSEQ multiplex PCR; TCRdb's copy has only in-frame clones and lacks some. The table records 200,000 to 250,000 clones, about 90% of them present only once. The sequenced sample was peripheral blood. The receptors derive from a man in his thirties or forties with acute or convalescent COVID-19. Each CDR3 is given with its conserved first and last residue. Where a row states a size, it is once, few, many or the class of an expanded clone; other rows omit it.

v_call clone_size cdr3_aa
TRBV4-1 few CASSSNSGQGQETQYF
TRBV13 once CASSFTGGRGYTF
TRBV6-1 NA CASSEARGTGGYSYEQYF
TRBV27 NA CASSSPRLGGENTGELFF
TRBV28 once CASSFSRQGEAFF
TRBV7-9 few CASSLGQVEAFF
TRBV24-1 NA CATSDPSGRAVDTQYF
TRBV27 NA CASSLTGDPYEQYF
TRBV7-6 few CASSSLPRQGHTIYF
TRBV28 NA CASSLGQAYQETQYF
TRBV3-1/TRBV3-2 NA CASSPGQGAVTDTQYF
TRBV27 NA CASSSPLRGSAGGMSSGANVLTF
TRBV19 NA CASSIFLGAHYEQYF
TRBV12-5 NA CASGLVLAGLQETQYF
TRBV19 once CASATSSTYNEQFF